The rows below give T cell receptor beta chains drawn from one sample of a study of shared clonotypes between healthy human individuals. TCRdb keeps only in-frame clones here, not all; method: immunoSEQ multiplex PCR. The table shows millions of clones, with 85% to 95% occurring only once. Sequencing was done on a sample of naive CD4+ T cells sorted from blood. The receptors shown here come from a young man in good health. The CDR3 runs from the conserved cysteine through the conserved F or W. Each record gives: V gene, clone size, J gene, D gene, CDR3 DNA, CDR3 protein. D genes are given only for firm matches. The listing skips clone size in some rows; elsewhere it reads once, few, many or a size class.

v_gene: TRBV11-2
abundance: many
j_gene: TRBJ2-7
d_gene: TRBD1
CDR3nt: TGTGCCAGCAGCGTGGACAGGTTATCCTACGAGCAGTACTTC
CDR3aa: CASSVDRLSYEQYF

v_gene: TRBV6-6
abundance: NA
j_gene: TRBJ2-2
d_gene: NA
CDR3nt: TGTGCCAGCAGTTACTCCTCCACACGTGGGGAGCTGTTTTTT
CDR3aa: CASSYSSTRGELFF

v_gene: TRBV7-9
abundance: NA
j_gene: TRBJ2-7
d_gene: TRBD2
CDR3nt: TGTGCCAGCAGCCCGGGGACTAGTGGCTACGAGCAGTACTTC
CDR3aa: CASSPGTSGYEQYF

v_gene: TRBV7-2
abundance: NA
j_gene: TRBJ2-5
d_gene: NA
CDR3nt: TGTGCCAGCAGCTTAGAGGCCCAGTACTTC
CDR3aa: CASSLEAQYF

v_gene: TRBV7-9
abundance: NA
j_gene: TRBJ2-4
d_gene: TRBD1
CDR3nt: TGTGCCAGCAGCCCCCAGGGGGCGAATGTCAAAAACATTCAGTACTTC
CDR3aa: CASSPQGANVKNIQYF

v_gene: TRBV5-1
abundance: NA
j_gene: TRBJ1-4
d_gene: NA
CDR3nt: TGCGCCAGCAGCTTGAACCATGAACCGGGGTACGCAACTAATGAAAAACTGTTTTTT
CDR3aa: CASSLNHEPGYATNEKLFF

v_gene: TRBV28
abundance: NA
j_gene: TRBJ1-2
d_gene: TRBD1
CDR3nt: TGTGCCAGCAGTTTTACAGGGGGCTCAGATGGCTACACCTTC
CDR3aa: CASSFTGGSDGYTF

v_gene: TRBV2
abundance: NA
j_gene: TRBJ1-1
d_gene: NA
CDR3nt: TGTGCCAGCAGGGACTTGACCAGCCGAATTGAAGCTTTCTTT
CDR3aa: CASRDLTSRIEAFF

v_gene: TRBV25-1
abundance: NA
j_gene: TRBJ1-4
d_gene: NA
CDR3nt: TGTGCCACGCAGGCTGAAAAACTGTTTTTT
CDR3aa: CATQAEKLFF

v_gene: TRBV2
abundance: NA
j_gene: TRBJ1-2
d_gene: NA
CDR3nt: TGTGCCAGCAGGGAACAGGGCACCGATGGCTACACCTTC
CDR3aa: CASREQGTDGYTF

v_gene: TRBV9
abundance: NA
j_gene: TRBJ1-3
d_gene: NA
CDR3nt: TGTGCCAGCAGCGCCCGGGACTCTGGAAACACCATATATTTT
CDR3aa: CASSARDSGNTIYF

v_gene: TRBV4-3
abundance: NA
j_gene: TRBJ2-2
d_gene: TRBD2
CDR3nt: TGCGCCAGCAGCCAAGATCGAACAGGGGTACTAGCGGGAGAGAACACCGGGGAGCTGTTTTTT
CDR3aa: CASSQDRTGVLAGENTGELFF

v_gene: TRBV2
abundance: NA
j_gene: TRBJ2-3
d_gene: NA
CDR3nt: TGTGCCAGCAGTGAACGGGAAGATACGCAGTATTTT
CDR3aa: CASSEREDTQYF

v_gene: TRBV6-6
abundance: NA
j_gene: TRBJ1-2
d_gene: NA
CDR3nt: TGTGCCAGCAGTTACTTTTTGGGGGACTATGGCTACACCTTC
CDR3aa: CASSYFLGDYGYTF

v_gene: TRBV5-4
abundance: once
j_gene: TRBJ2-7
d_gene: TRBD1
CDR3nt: TGTGCCAGCAGCTTGGGGGACAGGGCCGGGGAGCAGTACTTC
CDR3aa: CASSLGDRAGEQYF

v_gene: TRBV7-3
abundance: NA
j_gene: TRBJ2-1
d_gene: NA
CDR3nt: TGTGCCAGCAGCGGTTCGCTGGCGCCGAATGAGCAGTTCTTC
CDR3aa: CASSGSLAPNEQFF

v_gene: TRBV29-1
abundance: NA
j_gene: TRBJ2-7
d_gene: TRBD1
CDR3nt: TGCAGCGTCGAGACAGGGGGCACCTACGAGCAGTACTTC
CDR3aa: CSVETGGTYEQYF

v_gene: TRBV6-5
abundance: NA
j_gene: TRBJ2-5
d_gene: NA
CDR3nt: TGTGCCAGCAGTCCAATCGACACGCCAAGGCAGACCCAGTACTTC
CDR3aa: CASSPIDTPRQTQYF

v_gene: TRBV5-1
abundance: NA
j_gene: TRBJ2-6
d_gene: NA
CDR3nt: TGCGCCAGCGGCCGGGACGTAACGTCTGGGGCCAACGTCCTGACTTTC
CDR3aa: CASGRDVTSGANVLTF

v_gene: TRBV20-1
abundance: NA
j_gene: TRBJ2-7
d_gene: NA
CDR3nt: TGCAGTGTCCTTCAGGACCACGAGCAGTACTTC
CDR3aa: CSVLQDHEQYF

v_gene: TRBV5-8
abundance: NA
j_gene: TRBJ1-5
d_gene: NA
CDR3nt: TGTGCCAGCAGCTTGGCCTCAGGGCAGGGGCATCAGCCCCAGCATTTT
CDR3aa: CASSLASGQGHQPQHF

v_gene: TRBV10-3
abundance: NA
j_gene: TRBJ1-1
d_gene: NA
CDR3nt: TGTGCCACCCAGGACGGTTTGAACACTGAAGCTTTCTTT
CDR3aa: CATQDGLNTEAFF

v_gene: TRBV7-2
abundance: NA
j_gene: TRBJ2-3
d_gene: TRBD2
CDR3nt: TGTGCCAGCAGCTTAGACACGGGAGGGACCGATACGCAGTATTTT
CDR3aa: CASSLDTGGTDTQYF

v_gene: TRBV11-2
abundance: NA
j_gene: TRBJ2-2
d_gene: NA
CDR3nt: TGTGCCAGCAGCTCACCGGTGGACAGTAACACCGGGGAGCTGTTTTTT
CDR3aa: CASSSPVDSNTGELFF